The 6 T cell receptor beta chains listed next were all sequenced from one sample in a study of blood T cell repertoires in COVID-19. Generated by immunoSEQ multiplex PCR, the TCRdb table keeps only in-frame clones and is missing some. The sample carries 150,000 to 200,000 clones, roughly nine tenths recorded once. Sequencing input: peripheral blood. The receptors shown here come from a man between 65 and 80 years old with active or convalescent COVID-19.

The chain is built from TRBV21-1 and TRBJ1-3; the table assigns TRBD1, which was not confirmed against the DNA. TRBV21-1 is listed as a pseudogene. This CDR3 is built from 13 residues. The CDR3, as DNA: TGTGCCAGCAGGACAGGGGTCGGAAACACCATATATTTT. Its translation: CASRTGVGNTIYF.

V usage is TRBV30 and J usage is TRBJ2-5; the match to TRBD1 covers 7 bases. The J segment lost 4 bases and the V segment lost 5 bases, leaving 7 bases of the junction unmatched. Germline V lookup: CDR1 GTSNPN, CDR2 SVGIG (reference sequence). The length of the CDR3 is 13 residues. DNA for the CDR3: TGTGCCTGGGGCTTAGGGGGCGGAGAGACCCAGTACTTC. Translating it yields CAWGLGGGETQYF. Full variable domain (missing parts from reference TRBV30 and TRBJ2-5): SQTIHQWPATLVQPVGSPLSLECTVEGTSNPNLYWYRQAAGRGLQLLFYSVGIGQISSEVPQNLSASRPQDRQFILSSKKLLLSDSGFYLCAWGLGGGETQYFGPGTRLLVL.

The chain uses TRBV12-3 or TRBV12-4 and TRBJ1-1; D is unresolved. The CDR3 has 13 amino acids. V was clipped by 6 bases and J by 0 bases, with 8 bases between them. For the CDR3, the DNA is TGTGCCAGCAGAATTCTTATGAACACTGAAGCTTTCTTT. Translation: CASRILMNTEAFF.

V is TRBV30 and J is TRBJ2-3; D gene ambiguous. V was cut by 3 bases and J by 8 bases, with 21 bases left in between. The CDR3 is 15 amino acids. Germline V gives CDR1 GTSNPN, CDR2 SVGIG (reference sequence). The CDR3 coding sequence is TGTGCCTGGAGCGGCACCAATGGGCCAGGTGGTACGCAGTATTTT. As protein: CAWSGTNGPGGTQYF.

V gene TRBV6-1 combines with J gene TRBJ2-3; D might be TRBD1 (6 bases). This CDR3 contains 15 residues. Germline CDR1 reads MNHNS; CDR2 reads SASEGT. Trimming took off 3 bases at V and 0 bases at J, with 10 bases between the two ends. The CDR3 region has the DNA TGTGCCAGCAGTGAGAGGACAGCTAGCACAGATACGCAGTATTTT. Encoded protein: CASSERTASTDTQYF.

V is TRBV18 and J is TRBJ1-3; the D gene is possibly TRBD1 (5 bases). Germline V lookup: CDR1 KGHSH, CDR2 LQKENI. The CDR3 length is 14 residues. V lost 3 bases, J lost 4 bases, and 10 bases lay in between. CDR3 nucleotide sequence: TGTGCCAGCTCACCCCTGGACACCGGAAACACCATATATTTT. Translation: CASSPLDTGNTIYF.